The 7 T cell receptor beta chains in this list originate from one sample, sequenced in a study of beta chain features in type 1 diabetes. cDNA synthesis used the whole RNA isolate, giving expressed TCRB sequences. TCRdb's copy holds only in-frame clones and misses some; the assay was immunoSEQ multiplex PCR. The data contain tens of thousands of clones, under 35% of them singletons. Sequencing was performed on stem cell memory CD4+ T cells from blood. These receptors were collected from a woman under 30 in good health.

This chain joins TRBV5-1 and TRBJ2-3; D is undetermined. The CDR3 totals 15 residues. Germline-derived CDR1 and CDR2 are SGHRS and YFSETQ. Trimming stripped 2 bases from V and 0 bases from J, with 10 bases between. CDR3 in DNA: TGCGCCAGCAGCTTCCAGGCCGTGAGCACAGATACGCAGTATTTT. This codes for CASSFQAVSTDTQYF.

This sequence joins TRBV25-1 and TRBJ2-7, with TRBD2 matching over 8 bases. This CDR3 has 15 amino acids. After removal of 6 bases from V and 3 bases from J, the junction contained 10 bases not matched to a gene. The germline gives CDR1 MGHDK, CDR2 SYGVNS. CDR3 bases: TGTGCCAGCAGCCACCGCAGCGGGAGTTACTACGAGCAGTACTTC. This gives the protein CASSHRSGSYYEQYF.

This clone occurred a few times. The chain links TRBV7-8 to TRBJ1-2; D is uncertain. V lost 1 base and J lost 5, with 11 bases in between. Germline CDR1 reads SGHVS; CDR2 reads FQNEAQ. The CDR3 runs 14 residues. The CDR3, as DNA: TGTGCCAGCAGCTTAGACCTCGGAGGGTATGGCTACACCTTC. Translating gives CASSLDLGGYGYTF.

In its sample, this clone was seen a few times. The rearrangement uses TRBV29-1 and TRBJ2-3, with 10 bases fitting TRBD1. CDR1 is SQVTM, CDR2 ANQGSEA, per germline. Trimming took 6 bases from V and 9 from J; bases not matched to a gene: 9. This CDR3 has 13 residues. The CDR3 nucleotides read TGCAGCGTCTCCTGGGACAGGGGAGGGACGCAGTATTTT. Residues: CSVSWDRGGTQYF.

This clone has more than one count but fewer than ten. The DNA of the CDR3 is TGTGCCAGCAGCCAAGATGTTCCTAGCGTTCCAAGCACAGATACGCAGTATTTT. Protein: CASSQDVPSVPSTDTQYF. The chain uses TRBV5-4 and TRBJ2-3; D is perhaps TRBD2 (6 bases). The germline V gene encodes CDR1 SGHNT and CDR2 YYREEE (reference sequence). The CDR3 runs to 18 residues. V gave up 4 bases and J gave up 0 bases, with 21 bases separating them.

This clone turned up a few times. The chain recombines TRBV2 with TRBJ1-2, with TRBD1 matching over 8 bases. The CDR3 is 15 amino acids. V lost 3 bases to trimming and J lost 4 bases; unmatched junction nucleotides: 7. The germline V gene has CDR1 SNHLY and CDR2 FYNNEI. The CDR3 spells CASSDRGRESYGYTF. CDR3 bases: TGTGCCAGCAGTGACAGGGGGCGAGAAAGCTATGGCTACACCTTC.

V usage is TRBV30 and J usage is TRBJ1-2; D perhaps matches TRBD1 (5 bases). CDR1 is GTSNPN and CDR2 is SVGIG in the germline V gene (reference sequence). CDR3 length: 11 amino acids. V was pared by 7 bases and J by 8 bases, with 14 bases between. The CDR3 DNA sequence: TGTGCCTCGTCCCAGGGAGGCGGCTACACCTTC. It encodes CASSQGGGYTF.